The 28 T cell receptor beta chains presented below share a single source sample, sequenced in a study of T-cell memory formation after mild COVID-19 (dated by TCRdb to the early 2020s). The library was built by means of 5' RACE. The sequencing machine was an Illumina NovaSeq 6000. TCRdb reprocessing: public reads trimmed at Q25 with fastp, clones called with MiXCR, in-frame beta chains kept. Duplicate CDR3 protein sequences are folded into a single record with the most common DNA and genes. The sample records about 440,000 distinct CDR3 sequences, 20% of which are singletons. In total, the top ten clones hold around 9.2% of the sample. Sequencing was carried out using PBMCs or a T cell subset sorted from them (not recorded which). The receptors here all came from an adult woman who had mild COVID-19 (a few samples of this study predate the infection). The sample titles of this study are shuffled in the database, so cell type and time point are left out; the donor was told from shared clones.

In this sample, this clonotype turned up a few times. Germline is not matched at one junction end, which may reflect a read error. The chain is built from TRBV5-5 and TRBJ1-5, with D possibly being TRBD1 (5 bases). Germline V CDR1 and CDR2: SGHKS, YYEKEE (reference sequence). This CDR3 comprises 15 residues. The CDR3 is CASTLGGVSNQPQHF. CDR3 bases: TGTGCCAGCACCTTGGGGGGGGTAAGCAATCAGCCCCAGCATTTT.

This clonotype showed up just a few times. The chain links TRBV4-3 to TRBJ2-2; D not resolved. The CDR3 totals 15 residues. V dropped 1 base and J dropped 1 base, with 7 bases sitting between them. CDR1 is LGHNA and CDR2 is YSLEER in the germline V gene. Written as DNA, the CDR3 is TGCGCCAGCAGCCAAGGAGGACGGAACACCGGGGAGCTGTTTTTT. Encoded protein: CASSQGGRNTGELFF.

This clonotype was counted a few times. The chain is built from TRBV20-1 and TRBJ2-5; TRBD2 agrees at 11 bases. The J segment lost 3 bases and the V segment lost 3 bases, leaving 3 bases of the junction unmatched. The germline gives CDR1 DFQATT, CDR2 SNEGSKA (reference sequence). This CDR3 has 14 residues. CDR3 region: CSASPSGRKETQYF. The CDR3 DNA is TGCAGTGCTAGCCCTAGCGGGAGGAAAGAGACCCAGTACTTC.

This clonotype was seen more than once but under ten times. CDR3 region: CASSQVTGNGYTF. CDR3 nucleotide sequence: TGTGCCAGCAGCCAAGTAACCGGGAATGGCTACACCTTC. The chain is built from TRBV3-1 and TRBJ1-2, with D uncertain. The CDR3 runs to 13 residues. Germline CDR1 is LGHDT and CDR2 is YNNKEL (reference sequence). V was cut by 1 base and J by 6 bases, with 9 bases left in between.

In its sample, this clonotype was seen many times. CDR3 coding DNA: TGTGCCAGCGGGGAAGGACTCTCAAGCACAGATACGCAGTATTTT. Residues: CASGEGLSSTDTQYF. This chain joins TRBV7-2 and TRBJ2-3, with D possibly being TRBD2 (5 bases). V shed 8 bases and J shed 0 bases, with 15 bases lying between them. Germline V gives CDR1 SGHTA, CDR2 FQGNSA. The CDR3 spans 15 residues.

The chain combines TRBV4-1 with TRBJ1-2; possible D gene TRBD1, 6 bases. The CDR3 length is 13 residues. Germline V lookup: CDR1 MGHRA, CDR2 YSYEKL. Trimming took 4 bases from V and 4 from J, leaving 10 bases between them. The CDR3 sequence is CASSLKDSYGYTF. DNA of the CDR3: TGCGCCAGCAGCCTCAAGGACAGCTATGGCTACACCTTC.

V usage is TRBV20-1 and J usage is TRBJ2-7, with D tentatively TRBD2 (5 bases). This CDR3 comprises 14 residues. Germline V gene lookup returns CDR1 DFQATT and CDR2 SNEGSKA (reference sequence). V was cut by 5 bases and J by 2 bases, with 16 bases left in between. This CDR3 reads CSARGLDRTYEQYF. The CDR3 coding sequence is TGCAGTGCTCGCGGACTGGACCGAACCTACGAGCAGTACTTC.

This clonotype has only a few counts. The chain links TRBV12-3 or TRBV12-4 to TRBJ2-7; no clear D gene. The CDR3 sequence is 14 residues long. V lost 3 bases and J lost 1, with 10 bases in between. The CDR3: CASSFIPGSYEQYF. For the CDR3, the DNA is TGTGCCAGCAGTTTCATCCCGGGTTCCTACGAGCAGTACTTC.

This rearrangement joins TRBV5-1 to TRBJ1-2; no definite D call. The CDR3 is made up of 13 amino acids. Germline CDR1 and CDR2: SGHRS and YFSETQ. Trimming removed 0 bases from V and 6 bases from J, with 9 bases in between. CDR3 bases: TGCGCCAGCAGCTTGGGCATAAAGCATGGCTACACCTTC. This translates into CASSLGIKHGYTF.

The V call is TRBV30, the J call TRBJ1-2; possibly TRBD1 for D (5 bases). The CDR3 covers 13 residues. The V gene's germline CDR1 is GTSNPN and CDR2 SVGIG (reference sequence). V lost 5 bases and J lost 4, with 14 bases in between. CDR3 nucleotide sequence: TGTGCCTGGGGGAGGGGAAGGTCCTATGGCTACACCTTC. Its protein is CAWGRGRSYGYTF.

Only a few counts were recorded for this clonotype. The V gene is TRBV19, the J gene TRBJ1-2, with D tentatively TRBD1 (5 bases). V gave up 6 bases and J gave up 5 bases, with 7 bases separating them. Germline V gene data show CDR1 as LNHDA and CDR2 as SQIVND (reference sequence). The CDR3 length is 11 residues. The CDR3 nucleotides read TGTGCCAGTAGGAGACAGTATGGCTACACCTTC. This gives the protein CASRRQYGYTF.

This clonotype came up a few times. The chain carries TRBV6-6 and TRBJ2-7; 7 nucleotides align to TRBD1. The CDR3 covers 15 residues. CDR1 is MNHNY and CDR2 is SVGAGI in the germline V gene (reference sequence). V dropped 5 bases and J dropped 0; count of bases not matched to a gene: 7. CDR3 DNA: TGTGCCAGCAGTCCAGGGGGTAGTCGCTCCTACGAGCAGTACTTC. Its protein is CASSPGGSRSYEQYF.

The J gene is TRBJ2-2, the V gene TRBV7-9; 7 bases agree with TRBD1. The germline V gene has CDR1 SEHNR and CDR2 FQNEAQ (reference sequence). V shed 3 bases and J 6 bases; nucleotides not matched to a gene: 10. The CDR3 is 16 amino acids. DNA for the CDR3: TGTGCCAGCAGCTTGTACAGGGGCTGGGGCGCCGGGGAGCTGTTTTTT. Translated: CASSLYRGWGAGELFF.

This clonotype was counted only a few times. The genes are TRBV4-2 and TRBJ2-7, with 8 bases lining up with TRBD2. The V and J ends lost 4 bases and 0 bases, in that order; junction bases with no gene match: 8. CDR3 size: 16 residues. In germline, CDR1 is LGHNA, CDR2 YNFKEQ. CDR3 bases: TGTGCCAGCAGCCTGACGACGGGAGGGGGCTCCTACGAGCAGTACTTC. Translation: CASSLTTGGGSYEQYF.

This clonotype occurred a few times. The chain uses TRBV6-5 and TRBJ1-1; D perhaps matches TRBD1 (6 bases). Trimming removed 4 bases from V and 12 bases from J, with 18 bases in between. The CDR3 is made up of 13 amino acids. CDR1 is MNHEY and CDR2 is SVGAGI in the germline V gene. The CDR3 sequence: CASSWTDRSGTFF. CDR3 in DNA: TGTGCCAGCAGTTGGACAGACCGTTCGGGAACTTTCTTT.

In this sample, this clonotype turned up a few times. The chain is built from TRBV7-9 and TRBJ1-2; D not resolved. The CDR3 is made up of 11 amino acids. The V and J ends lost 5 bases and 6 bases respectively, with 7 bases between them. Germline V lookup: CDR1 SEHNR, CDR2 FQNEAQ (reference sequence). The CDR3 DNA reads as TGTGCCAGCAGCCTTTCTGATGGCTACACCTTC. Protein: CASSLSDGYTF.

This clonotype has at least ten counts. CDR3 loop: CASSLGLEQETQYF. In nucleotides, the CDR3 is TGTGCCAGCAGTTTAGGACTGGAACAAGAGACCCAGTACTTC. The rearrangement uses TRBV12-3 or TRBV12-4 and TRBJ2-5; D not certain. The ends were cut back, 1 base at V and 2 bases at J, with 8 bases in the middle. The CDR3 is made up of 14 amino acids.

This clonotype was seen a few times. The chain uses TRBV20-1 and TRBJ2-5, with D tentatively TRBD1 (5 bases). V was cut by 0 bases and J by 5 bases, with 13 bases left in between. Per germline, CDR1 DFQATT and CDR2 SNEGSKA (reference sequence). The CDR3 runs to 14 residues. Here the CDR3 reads CSARESLPGETQYF. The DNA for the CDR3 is TGCAGTGCTAGAGAAAGCCTCCCAGGGGAGACCCAGTACTTC.

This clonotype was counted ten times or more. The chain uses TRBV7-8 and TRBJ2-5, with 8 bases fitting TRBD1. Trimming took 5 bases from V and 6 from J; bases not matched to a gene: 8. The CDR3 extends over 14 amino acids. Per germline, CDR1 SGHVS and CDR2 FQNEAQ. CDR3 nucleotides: TGTGCCAGCAGCGGACGGACAGGGATGCAGACCCAGTACTTC. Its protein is CASSGRTGMQTQYF.

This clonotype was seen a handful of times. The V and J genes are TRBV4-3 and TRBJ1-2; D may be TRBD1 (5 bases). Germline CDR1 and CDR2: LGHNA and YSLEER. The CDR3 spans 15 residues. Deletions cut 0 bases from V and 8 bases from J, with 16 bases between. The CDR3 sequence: CASSQDRGGRWGYTF. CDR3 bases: TGCGCCAGCAGCCAAGACCGGGGCGGTCGGTGGGGCTACACCTTC.

The CDR3 coding sequence is TGTGCCAGCAGCTTTTGGACAGTTTTGGGCTACACCTTC. Amino acid sequence: CASSFWTVLGYTF. The genes are TRBV5-6 and TRBJ1-2; perhaps TRBD1 as D (6 bases). Germline-derived CDR1 and CDR2 are SGHDT and YYEEEE. V dropped 2 bases and J dropped 8 bases, with 13 bases sitting between them. The CDR3 sequence is 13 residues long.

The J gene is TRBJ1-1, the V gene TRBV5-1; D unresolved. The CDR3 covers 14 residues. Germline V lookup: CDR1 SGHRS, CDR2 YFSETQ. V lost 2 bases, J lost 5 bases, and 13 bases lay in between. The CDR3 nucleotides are TGCGCCAGCAGCTTCCTTACCCTGGGGACTGAAGCTTTCTTT. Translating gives CASSFLTLGTEAFF. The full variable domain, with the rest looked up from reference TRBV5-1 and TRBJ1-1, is KAGVTQTPRYLIKTRGQQVTLSCSPISGHRSVSWYQQTPGQGLQFLFEYFSETQRNKGNFPGRFSGRQFSNSRSEMNVSTLELGDSALYLCASSFLTLGTEAFFGQGTRLTVV.

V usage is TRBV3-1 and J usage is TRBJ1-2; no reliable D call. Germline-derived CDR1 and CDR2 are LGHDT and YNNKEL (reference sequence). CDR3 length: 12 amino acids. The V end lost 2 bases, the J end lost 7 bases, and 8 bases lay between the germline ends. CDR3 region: CASSQPPGGYTF. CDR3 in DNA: TGTGCCAGCAGCCAACCACCCGGTGGCTACACCTTC.

CDR3 DNA sequence: TGTGCCAGCAGAGGGGGGACAGATACGCAGTATTTT. Amino acids: CASRGGTDTQYF. The chain is built from TRBV3-1 and TRBJ2-3; the D call may be TRBD1 or TRBD2 (6 bases each). There are 12 residues in the CDR3. Trimming stripped 6 bases from V and 3 bases from J, with 7 bases between. The germline gives CDR1 LGHDT, CDR2 YNNKEL (reference sequence).

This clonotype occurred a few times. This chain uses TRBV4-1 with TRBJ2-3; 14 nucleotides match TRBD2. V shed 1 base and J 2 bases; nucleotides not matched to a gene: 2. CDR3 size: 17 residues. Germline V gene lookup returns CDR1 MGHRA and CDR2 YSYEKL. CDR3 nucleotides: TGCGCCAGCAGCCAAGGACTAGCGGGGGGGCCCACAGATACGCAGTATTTT. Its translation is CASSQGLAGGPTDTQYF.

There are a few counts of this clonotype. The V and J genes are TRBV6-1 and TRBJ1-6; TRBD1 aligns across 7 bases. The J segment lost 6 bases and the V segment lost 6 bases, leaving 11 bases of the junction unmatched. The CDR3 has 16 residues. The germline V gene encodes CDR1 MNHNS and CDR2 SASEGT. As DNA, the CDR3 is TGTGCCAGCAGGAAAGACCGGACAGGAGTTAATTCACCCCTCCACTTT. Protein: CASRKDRTGVNSPLHF.

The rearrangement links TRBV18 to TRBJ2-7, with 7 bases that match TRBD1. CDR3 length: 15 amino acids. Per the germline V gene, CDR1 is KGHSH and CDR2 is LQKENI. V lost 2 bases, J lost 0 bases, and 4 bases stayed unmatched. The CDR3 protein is CASSPGQDTSYEQYF. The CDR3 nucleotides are TGTGCCAGCTCACCAGGACAGGATACCTCCTACGAGCAGTACTTC.

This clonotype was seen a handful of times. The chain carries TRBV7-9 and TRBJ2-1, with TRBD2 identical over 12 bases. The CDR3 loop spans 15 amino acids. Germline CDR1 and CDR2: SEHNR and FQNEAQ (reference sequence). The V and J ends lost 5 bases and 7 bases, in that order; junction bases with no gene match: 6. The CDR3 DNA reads TGTGCCAGCAGCAAGACTAGCGGGAGCGGAAATGAGCAGTTCTTC. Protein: CASSKTSGSGNEQFF.